This TCR beta chain derives from a study of blood T cells in healthy people across ages. The sample, around 10 milliliters of peripheral blood, was drawn from each donor. This CDR3 spans 12 amino acids. V shed 3 bases and J shed 3 bases, with 6 bases lying between them. Germline CDR1 SGHDN, CDR2 FVKESK. This clonotype turned up a few times. Then a second PCR, running about 6 to 12 cycles, was carried out with a sample-barcoded 5' primer and a J-beta primer mix. TCRdb passed the 5' RACE reads through MiXCR, listing each CDR3 protein once. This sample has some 1.5 million distinct CDR3 sequences, with roughly 30% found just once.

The V and J genes are TRBV14 and TRBJ2-7; no firm D call. The sequenced sample consisted of blood. The TCR was taken from a woman in her 30s in good health. CDR3 residues: CASSHTFYEQYF. The CDR3 DNA is TGTGCCAGCAGCCATACTTTCTACGAGCAGTACTTC.